The sequence of this T cell receptor (beta chain) was determined in a study of T cell repertoires in cytomegalovirus infection. About the study: Signatures in public TCR beta sequences pointed to both CMV infection and matching HLA type.

Via MiXCR, TCRdb re-called the reads, giving one row per CDR3 protein. Of 300,000 to 450,000 distinct CDR3 sequences detected, around 18% appear once; the ten largest clones hold approximately 8%. This clonotype occurred many times. V lost 6 bases and J lost 4, with 18 bases in between. This CDR3 is built from 16 residues. Germline values: CDR1 SEHNR, CDR2 FQNEAQ (reference sequence). The V gene is TRBV7-9, the J gene TRBJ2-2, with D maybe TRBD2 (6 bases). The sample taken for sequencing was PBMCs. This receptor was taken from a human donor in good health (CMV status not recorded). Some clones in this sample may be carry-over from other donors' samples. The DNA of the CDR3 is TGTGCCAGCAGACCTAAGACAGCAGCGGGCACCGGGGAGCTGTTTTTT. Protein product: CASRPKTAAGTGELFF.